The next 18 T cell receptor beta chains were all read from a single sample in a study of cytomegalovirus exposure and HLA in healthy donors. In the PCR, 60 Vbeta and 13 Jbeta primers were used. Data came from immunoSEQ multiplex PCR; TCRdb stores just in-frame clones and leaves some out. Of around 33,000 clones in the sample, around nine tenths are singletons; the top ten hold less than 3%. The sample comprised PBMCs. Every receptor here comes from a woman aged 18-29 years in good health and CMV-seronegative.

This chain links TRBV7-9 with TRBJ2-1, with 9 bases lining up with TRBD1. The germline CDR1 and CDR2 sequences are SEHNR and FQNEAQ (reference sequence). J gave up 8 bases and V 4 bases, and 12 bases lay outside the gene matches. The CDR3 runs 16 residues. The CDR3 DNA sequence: TGTGCCAGCAGCTCTCCGGGACAGGGTATTTCCTATGAGCAGTTCTTC. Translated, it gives CASSSPGQGISYEQFF.

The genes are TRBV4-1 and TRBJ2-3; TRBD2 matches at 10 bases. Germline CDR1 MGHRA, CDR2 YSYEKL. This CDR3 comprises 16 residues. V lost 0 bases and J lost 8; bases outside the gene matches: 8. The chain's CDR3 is CASSQESTSGKGTQYF. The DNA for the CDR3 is TGCGCCAGCAGCCAAGAGTCAACTAGCGGGAAAGGTACGCAGTATTTT.

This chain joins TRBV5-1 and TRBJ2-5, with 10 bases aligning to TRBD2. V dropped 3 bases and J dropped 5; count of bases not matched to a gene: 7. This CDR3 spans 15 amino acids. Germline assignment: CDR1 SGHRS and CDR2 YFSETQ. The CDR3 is CASSSEAGGPETQYF. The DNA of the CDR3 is TGCGCCAGCAGCTCGGAAGCGGGAGGGCCTGAGACCCAGTACTTC.

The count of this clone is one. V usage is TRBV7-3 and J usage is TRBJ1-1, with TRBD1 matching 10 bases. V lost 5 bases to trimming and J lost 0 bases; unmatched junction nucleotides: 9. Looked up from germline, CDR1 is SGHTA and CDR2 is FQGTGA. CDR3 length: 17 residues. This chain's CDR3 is CASSPGTGVGMNTEAFF. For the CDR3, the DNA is TGTGCCAGCAGCCCCGGGACAGGGGTTGGGATGAACACTGAAGCTTTCTTT.

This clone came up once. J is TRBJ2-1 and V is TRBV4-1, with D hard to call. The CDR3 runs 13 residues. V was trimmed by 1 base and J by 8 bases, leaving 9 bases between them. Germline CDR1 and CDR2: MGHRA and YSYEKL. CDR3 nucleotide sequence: TGCGCCAGCAGCCAAGCTCTATACCATGAGCAGTTCTTC. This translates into CASSQALYHEQFF.

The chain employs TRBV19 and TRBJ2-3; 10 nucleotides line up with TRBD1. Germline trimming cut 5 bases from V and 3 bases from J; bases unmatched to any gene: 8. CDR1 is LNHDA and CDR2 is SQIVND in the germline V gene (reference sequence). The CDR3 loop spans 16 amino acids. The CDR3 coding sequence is TGTGCCAGTAGTTACTCCGGACAGGGGGGGACAGATACGCAGTATTTT. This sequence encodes CASSYSGQGGTDTQYF.

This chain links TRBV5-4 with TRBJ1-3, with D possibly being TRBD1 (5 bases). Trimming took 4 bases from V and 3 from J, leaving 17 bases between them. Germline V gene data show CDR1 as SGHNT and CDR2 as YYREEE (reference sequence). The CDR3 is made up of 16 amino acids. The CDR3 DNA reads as TGTGCCAGCAGCCCCCGGGACGGGGGTAGTGGAAACACCATATATTTT. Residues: CASSPRDGGSGNTIYF.

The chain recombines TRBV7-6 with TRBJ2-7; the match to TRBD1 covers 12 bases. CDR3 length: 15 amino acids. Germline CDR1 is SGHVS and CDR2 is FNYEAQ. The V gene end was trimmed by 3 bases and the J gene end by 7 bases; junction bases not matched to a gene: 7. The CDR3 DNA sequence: TGTGCCAGCAGCTTGGTGGGACAGGGGGCAGGAGAGCAGTACTTC. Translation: CASSLVGQGAGEQYF.

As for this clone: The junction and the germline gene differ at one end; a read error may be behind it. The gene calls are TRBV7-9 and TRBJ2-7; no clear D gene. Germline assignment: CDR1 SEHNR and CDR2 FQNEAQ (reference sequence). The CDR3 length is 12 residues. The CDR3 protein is CSSSPTPYEQYF. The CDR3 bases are TGTTCCAGCAGCCCGACACCCTACGAGCAGTACTTC.

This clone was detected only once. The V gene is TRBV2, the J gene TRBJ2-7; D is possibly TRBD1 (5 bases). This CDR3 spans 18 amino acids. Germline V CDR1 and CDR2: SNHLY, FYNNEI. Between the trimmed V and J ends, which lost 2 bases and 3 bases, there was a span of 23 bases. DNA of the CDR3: TGTGCCAGCAGTGAAAATCTTCTAGGCCTGGGGCGAGGCTACGAGCAGTACTTC. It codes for CASSENLLGLGRGYEQYF.

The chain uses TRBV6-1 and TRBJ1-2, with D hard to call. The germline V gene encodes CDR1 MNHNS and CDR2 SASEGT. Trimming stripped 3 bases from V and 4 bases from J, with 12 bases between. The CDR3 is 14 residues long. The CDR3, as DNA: TGTGCCAGCAGTGAGTCAGGAACCTCCTATGGCTACACCTTC. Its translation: CASSESGTSYGYTF.

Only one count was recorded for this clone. CDR3 region: CASSYRLAGEQYF. Here the CDR3 DNA reads TGTGCCAGCAGCTACCGACTAGCGGGGGAGCAGTACTTC. This sequence joins TRBV28 and TRBJ2-7; 11 nucleotides match TRBD2. Germline V gene data show CDR1 as MDHEN and CDR2 as SYDVKM. The CDR3 runs 13 residues. Trimming at V came to 6 bases and at J to 7 bases, leaving 5 bases not matched to a gene. The whole variable domain, filled in from reference TRBV28 and TRBJ2-7, reads DVKVTQSSRYLVKRTGEKVFLECVQDMDHENMFWYRQDPGLGLRLIYFSYDVKMKEKGDIPEGYSVSREKKERFSLILESASTNQTSMYLCASSYRLAGEQYFGPGTRLTVT.

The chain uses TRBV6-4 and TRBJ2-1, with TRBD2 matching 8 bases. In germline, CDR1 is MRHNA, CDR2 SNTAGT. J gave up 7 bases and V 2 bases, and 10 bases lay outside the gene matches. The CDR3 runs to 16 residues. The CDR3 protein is CASSDLPGGPVNEQFF. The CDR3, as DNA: TGTGCCAGCAGTGACCTCCCGGGAGGGCCAGTAAATGAGCAGTTCTTC.

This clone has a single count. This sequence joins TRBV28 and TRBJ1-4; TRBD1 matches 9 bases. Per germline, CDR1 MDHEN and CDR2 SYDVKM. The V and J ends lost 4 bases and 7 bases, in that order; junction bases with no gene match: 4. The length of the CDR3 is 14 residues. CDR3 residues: CASSSQGASEKLFF. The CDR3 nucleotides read TGTGCCAGCAGTTCACAGGGGGCCTCTGAAAAACTGTTTTTT.

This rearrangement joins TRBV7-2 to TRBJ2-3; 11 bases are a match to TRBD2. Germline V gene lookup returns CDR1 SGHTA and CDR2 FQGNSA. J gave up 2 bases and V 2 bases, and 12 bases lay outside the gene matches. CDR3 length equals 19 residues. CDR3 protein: CASSLKYFLTSGNTDTQYF. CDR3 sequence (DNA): TGTGCCAGCAGCTTAAAATATTTCTTGACTAGCGGGAACACAGATACGCAGTATTTT.

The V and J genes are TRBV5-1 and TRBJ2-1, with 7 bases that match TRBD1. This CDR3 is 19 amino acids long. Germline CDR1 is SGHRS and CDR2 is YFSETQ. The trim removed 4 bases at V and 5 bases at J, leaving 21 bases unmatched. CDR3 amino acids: CASSPRVGGGYRGDNEQFF. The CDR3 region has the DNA TGCGCCAGCAGCCCCCGCGTAGGGGGCGGGTATAGGGGAGACAATGAGCAGTTCTTC.

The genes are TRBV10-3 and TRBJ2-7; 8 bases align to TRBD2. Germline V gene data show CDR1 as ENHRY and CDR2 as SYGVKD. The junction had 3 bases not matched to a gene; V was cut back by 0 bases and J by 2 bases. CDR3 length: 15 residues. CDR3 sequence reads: CAISESAGGPYEQYF. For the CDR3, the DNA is TGTGCCATCAGTGAGTCTGCGGGAGGACCCTACGAGCAGTACTTC.

The CDR3 nucleotides are TGCGCCAGCAGTGAGGACAGATACAATGAGCAGTTCTTC. This encodes CASSEDRYNEQFF. This sequence joins TRBV10-2 and TRBJ2-1, with a weak D call TRBD1 (5 bases). Germline V gene lookup returns CDR1 WSHSY and CDR2 SAAADI. The CDR3 has 13 amino acids. V lost 2 bases, J lost 4 bases, and 6 bases lay in between.